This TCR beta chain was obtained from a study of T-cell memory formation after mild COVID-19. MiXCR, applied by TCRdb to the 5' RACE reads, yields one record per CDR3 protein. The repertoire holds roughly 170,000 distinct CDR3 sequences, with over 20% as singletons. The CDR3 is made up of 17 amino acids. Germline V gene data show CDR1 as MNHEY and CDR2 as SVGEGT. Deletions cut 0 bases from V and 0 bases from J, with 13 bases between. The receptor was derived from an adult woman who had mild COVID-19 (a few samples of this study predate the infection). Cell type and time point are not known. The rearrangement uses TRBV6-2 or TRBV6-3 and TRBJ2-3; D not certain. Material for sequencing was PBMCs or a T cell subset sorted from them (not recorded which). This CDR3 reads CASSYSYTSGSTDTQYF. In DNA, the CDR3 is TGTGCCAGCAGTTACTCATATACTTCCGGGAGCACAGATACGCAGTATTTT.